The rows below give T cell receptor beta chains drawn from one sample of a study of T-cell memory formation after mild COVID-19. Each CDR3 protein is one row after TCRdb ran MiXCR on the 5' RACE reads. The sample carries roughly 560,000 distinct CDR3 sequences, 20% recorded once. Source material: PBMCs or a T cell subset sorted from them (not recorded which). The receptors shown here come from an adult woman who had mild COVID-19 (a few samples of this study predate the infection). Cell type and time point are not known. CDR3s include the opening cysteine and the closing phenylalanine or tryptophan. A D gene is named only where the DNA matches it firmly. Clone size is stated in some rows and not others, as once, few, many or a class when expanded.

J gene: TRBJ2-7
clone size: few
CDR3 length: 14
D gene: -
V gene: TRBV9
CDR3 protein: CASSVEFGTYEQYF
CDR3 DNA: TGTGCCAGCAGCGTAGAATTCGGGACCTACGAGCAGTACTTC

J gene: TRBJ2-5
clone size: -
CDR3 length: 16
D gene: -
V gene: TRBV5-4
CDR3 protein: CASSAPGSVVGETQYF
CDR3 DNA: TGTGCCAGCAGCGCCCCAGGCTCAGTGGTGGGAGAGACCCAGTACTTC

J gene: TRBJ2-4
clone size: few
CDR3 length: 15
D gene: -
V gene: TRBV13
CDR3 protein: CASSSSFGVKNIQYF
CDR3 DNA: TGTGCCAGCAGCTCCAGCTTTGGAGTCAAAAACATTCAGTACTTC

J gene: TRBJ2-2
clone size: few
CDR3 length: 14
D gene: -
V gene: TRBV6-5
CDR3 protein: CASSYRVGGGELFF
CDR3 DNA: TGTGCCAGCAGTTACAGAGTCGGGGGCGGGGAGCTGTTTTTT

J gene: TRBJ2-1
clone size: -
CDR3 length: 14
D gene: TRBD1
V gene: TRBV29-1
CDR3 protein: CSVRNRGTYNEQFF
CDR3 DNA: TGCAGCGTTAGGAACAGGGGTACCTACAATGAGCAGTTCTTC

J gene: TRBJ2-5
clone size: -
CDR3 length: 16
D gene: -
V gene: TRBV4-1
CDR3 protein: CASSQGRGGRGETQYF
CDR3 DNA: TGCGCCAGCAGCCAAGGGCGAGGGGGAAGAGGGGAGACCCAGTACTTC

J gene: TRBJ2-1
clone size: few
CDR3 length: 16
D gene: -
V gene: TRBV7-9
CDR3 protein: CASSLRGTSGRPEQFF
CDR3 DNA: TGTGCCAGCAGCTTAAGGGGCACGAGTGGACGTCCGGAGCAGTTCTTC

J gene: TRBJ2-2
clone size: -
CDR3 length: 15
D gene: -
V gene: TRBV7-9
CDR3 protein: CASSLRDPNTGELFF
CDR3 DNA: TGTGCCAGCAGCTTAAGGGATCCGAACACCGGGGAGCTGTTTTTT

J gene: TRBJ2-7
clone size: -
CDR3 length: 15
D gene: TRBD2
V gene: TRBV6-2/TRBV6-3
CDR3 protein: CASSYRGLRLREQYF
CDR3 DNA: TGTGCCAGCAGTTACAGGGGACTACGGCTGCGGGAGCAGTACTTC

J gene: TRBJ2-7
clone size: -
CDR3 length: 14
D gene: -
V gene: TRBV12-3/TRBV12-4
CDR3 protein: CASRAGQVDYEQYF
CDR3 DNA: TGTGCCAGCAGGGCAGGACAAGTGGACTACGAGCAGTACTTC

J gene: TRBJ1-2
clone size: -
CDR3 length: 14
D gene: TRBD1
V gene: TRBV19
CDR3 protein: CASSPGTGSYGYTF
CDR3 DNA: TGTGCCAGTAGCCCCGGGACAGGGTCCTATGGCTACACCTTC

J gene: TRBJ2-7
clone size: -
CDR3 length: 15
D gene: TRBD1
V gene: TRBV9
CDR3 protein: CASSTRQGVEYEQYF
CDR3 DNA: TGTGCCAGCAGCACCAGACAGGGTGTAGAATACGAGCAGTACTTC

J gene: TRBJ2-1
clone size: -
CDR3 length: 15
D gene: -
V gene: TRBV7-9
CDR3 protein: CASSLSRERLDEQFF
CDR3 DNA: TGTGCCAGCAGCCTCAGCCGGGAACGCCTCGATGAGCAGTTCTTC

J gene: TRBJ2-1
clone size: -
CDR3 length: 15
D gene: -
V gene: TRBV6-4
CDR3 protein: CAVGREWSSYNEQFF
CDR3 DNA: TGTGCGGTCGGGAGAGAGTGGAGCTCCTACAATGAGCAGTTCTTC

J gene: TRBJ2-5
clone size: -
CDR3 length: 16
D gene: TRBD2
V gene: TRBV5-1
CDR3 protein: CASSPGLAGVSETQYF
CDR3 DNA: TGCGCCAGCAGCCCGGGACTAGCGGGAGTATCAGAGACCCAGTACTTC

J gene: TRBJ2-5
clone size: -
CDR3 length: 14
D gene: -
V gene: TRBV5-1
CDR3 protein: CASGRGGTQETQYF
CDR3 DNA: TGCGCCAGCGGCCGAGGGGGAACCCAAGAGACCCAGTACTTC

J gene: TRBJ2-7
clone size: -
CDR3 length: 14
D gene: TRBD1
V gene: TRBV11-2
CDR3 protein: CASSSQGARYEQYF
CDR3 DNA: TGTGCCAGCAGCTCCCAGGGGGCGCGGTACGAGCAGTACTTC

J gene: TRBJ1-4
clone size: -
CDR3 length: 15
D gene: TRBD1
V gene: TRBV12-3/TRBV12-4
CDR3 protein: CASSPSGQGNEKLFF
CDR3 DNA: TGTGCCAGCAGTCCCTCCGGACAGGGCAATGAAAAACTGTTTTTT

J gene: TRBJ2-7
clone size: few
CDR3 length: 16
D gene: -
V gene: TRBV24-1
CDR3 protein: CATSDNSRGLKNEQYF
CDR3 DNA: TGTGCCACCAGTGATAACTCGAGGGGCTTGAAGAACGAGCAGTACTTC

J gene: TRBJ2-1
clone size: -
CDR3 length: 17
D gene: TRBD2
V gene: TRBV24-1
CDR3 protein: CATSAIGTSGAYNEQFF
CDR3 DNA: TGTGCCACCAGTGCCATCGGGACTAGCGGAGCCTACAATGAGCAGTTCTTC

J gene: TRBJ1-5
clone size: -
CDR3 length: 12
D gene: -
V gene: TRBV20-1
CDR3 protein: CSASKWNQPQHF
CDR3 DNA: TGCAGTGCTAGTAAATGGAATCAGCCCCAGCATTTT

J gene: TRBJ2-7
clone size: -
CDR3 length: 14
D gene: TRBD2
V gene: TRBV12-3/TRBV12-4
CDR3 protein: CASIGSSGGFEQYF
CDR3 DNA: TGTGCCAGCATTGGGAGTAGCGGGGGTTTTGAGCAGTACTTC

J gene: TRBJ1-1
clone size: few
CDR3 length: 16
D gene: TRBD1
V gene: TRBV4-1
CDR3 protein: CASSPTPRTGSTEAFF
CDR3 DNA: TGCGCCAGCAGCCCAACACCTAGGACAGGATCCACTGAAGCTTTCTTT

J gene: TRBJ2-1
clone size: -
CDR3 length: 16
D gene: TRBD2
V gene: TRBV5-1
CDR3 protein: CASSFTGGPPYNEQFF
CDR3 DNA: TGCGCCAGCAGCTTCACGGGGGGGCCGCCCTACAATGAGCAGTTCTTC

J gene: TRBJ2-3
clone size: few
CDR3 length: 21
D gene: TRBD2
V gene: TRBV4-3
CDR3 protein: CASSQDYGGRDPEISGDTQYF
CDR3 DNA: TGCGCCAGCAGCCAAGATTATGGCGGGAGGGACCCTGAGATCTCAGGAGATACGCAGTATTTT

J gene: TRBJ2-1
clone size: -
CDR3 length: 15
D gene: -
V gene: TRBV5-5
CDR3 protein: CASSLGQVRDNEQFF
CDR3 DNA: TGTGCCAGCAGCTTGGGGCAGGTACGAGACAATGAGCAGTTCTTC

J gene: TRBJ2-5
clone size: few
CDR3 length: 15
D gene: -
V gene: TRBV11-3
CDR3 protein: CASSLSGRDQETQYF
CDR3 DNA: TGTGCCAGCAGCTTATCGGGCAGGGACCAAGAGACCCAGTACTTC

J gene: TRBJ2-2
clone size: -
CDR3 length: 14
D gene: -
V gene: TRBV4-1
CDR3 protein: CASSQDEGRRELFF
CDR3 DNA: TGCGCCAGCAGCCAAGATGAGGGTCGCCGGGAGCTGTTTTTT

J gene: TRBJ2-1
clone size: few
CDR3 length: 15
D gene: TRBD2
V gene: TRBV7-9
CDR3 protein: CASSPTSGRVNEQFF
CDR3 DNA: TGTGCCAGCAGCCCGACTAGCGGGAGAGTAAATGAGCAGTTCTTC

J gene: TRBJ2-3
clone size: many
CDR3 length: 16
D gene: TRBD2
V gene: TRBV19
CDR3 protein: CASSILAGEGADTQYF
CDR3 DNA: TGTGCCAGTAGTATACTAGCGGGAGAGGGGGCAGATACGCAGTATTTT

J gene: TRBJ2-1
clone size: -
CDR3 length: 15
D gene: -
V gene: TRBV27
CDR3 protein: CASSPGISSYNEQFF
CDR3 DNA: TGTGCCAGCAGTCCGGGGATTAGCTCCTACAATGAGCAGTTCTTC

J gene: TRBJ1-1
clone size: few
CDR3 length: 16
D gene: -
V gene: TRBV3-1
CDR3 protein: CASSPGWGVLDTEAFF
CDR3 DNA: TGTGCCAGCAGTCCCGGGTGGGGGGTTCTGGACACTGAAGCTTTCTTT

J gene: TRBJ2-7
clone size: few
CDR3 length: 19
D gene: TRBD1
V gene: TRBV4-1
CDR3 protein: CASSRLPGTGRLASYEQYF
CDR3 DNA: TGCGCCAGCAGCCGACTTCCGGGGACAGGGCGTCTCGCCTCCTACGAGCAGTACTTC

J gene: TRBJ2-1
clone size: few
CDR3 length: 16
D gene: TRBD2
V gene: TRBV12-3/TRBV12-4
CDR3 protein: CASSFVGTSRSNEQFF
CDR3 DNA: TGTGCCAGCAGTTTCGTGGGGACTAGCCGTTCCAATGAGCAGTTCTTC

J gene: TRBJ2-1
clone size: -
CDR3 length: 14
D gene: -
V gene: TRBV6-5
CDR3 protein: CASSYSRTADEQFF
CDR3 DNA: TGTGCCAGCAGTTACTCACGGACAGCAGATGAGCAGTTCTTC

J gene: TRBJ2-1
clone size: -
CDR3 length: 12
D gene: -
V gene: TRBV27
CDR3 protein: CASTLPLNEQFF
CDR3 DNA: TGTGCCAGCACCCTTCCGTTGAATGAGCAGTTCTTC

J gene: TRBJ2-7
clone size: -
CDR3 length: 11
D gene: -
V gene: TRBV6-5
CDR3 protein: CASKLGYEQYF
CDR3 DNA: TGTGCCAGTAAGTTGGGGTACGAGCAGTACTTC

J gene: TRBJ1-2
clone size: -
CDR3 length: 13
D gene: -
V gene: TRBV20-1
CDR3 protein: CSARVLGNYGYTF
CDR3 DNA: TGCAGTGCTAGAGTTCTGGGTAACTATGGCTACACCTTC

J gene: TRBJ2-7
clone size: -
CDR3 length: 15
D gene: TRBD2
V gene: TRBV29-1
CDR3 protein: CSVELAGGNSYEQYF
CDR3 DNA: TGCAGCGTTGAACTAGCGGGAGGCAACTCCTACGAGCAGTACTTC

J gene: TRBJ2-5
clone size: -
CDR3 length: 14
D gene: TRBD2
V gene: TRBV9
CDR3 protein: CASSRGGAGETQYF
CDR3 DNA: TGTGCCAGCAGTCGCGGGGGGGCCGGGGAGACCCAGTACTTC

J gene: TRBJ1-3
clone size: -
CDR3 length: 13
D gene: -
V gene: TRBV21-1
CDR3 protein: CASSPRLGNTIYF
CDR3 DNA: TGTGCCAGCAGCCCCCGGCTTGGAAACACCATATATTTT

J gene: TRBJ2-3
clone size: few
CDR3 length: 16
D gene: -
V gene: TRBV24-1
CDR3 protein: CATSDSRAGDTDTQYF
CDR3 DNA: TGTGCCACCAGTGACTCGAGGGCAGGGGACACAGATACGCAGTATTTT

J gene: TRBJ2-5
clone size: -
CDR3 length: 14
D gene: TRBD2
V gene: TRBV29-1
CDR3 protein: CSVNGGGLVETQYF
CDR3 DNA: TGCAGCGTTAATGGGGGAGGGCTCGTAGAGACCCAGTACTTC

J gene: TRBJ2-4
clone size: few
CDR3 length: 17
D gene: TRBD2
V gene: TRBV7-2
CDR3 protein: CASSLVGGLAEKNIQYF
CDR3 DNA: TGTGCCAGCAGCTTAGTTGGGGGACTAGCGGAGAAAAACATTCAGTACTTC

J gene: TRBJ1-6
clone size: few
CDR3 length: 15
D gene: -
V gene: TRBV12-3/TRBV12-4
CDR3 protein: CASSPRSGTNSPLHF
CDR3 DNA: TGTGCCAGCAGCCCCCGGTCAGGGACCAATTCACCCCTCCACTTT

J gene: TRBJ1-1
clone size: -
CDR3 length: 11
D gene: -
V gene: TRBV30
CDR3 protein: CASSTAFEAFF
CDR3 DNA: TGTGCCTCCTCGACCGCTTTTGAAGCTTTCTTT

J gene: TRBJ1-2
clone size: -
CDR3 length: 13
D gene: -
V gene: TRBV7-9
CDR3 protein: CASSTSGSYGYTF
CDR3 DNA: TGTGCCAGCAGTACCTCAGGGTCCTATGGCTACACCTTC

J gene: TRBJ1-1
clone size: few
CDR3 length: 14
D gene: -
V gene: TRBV15
CDR3 protein: CATSAPDSNTEAFF
CDR3 DNA: TGTGCCACCAGCGCGCCAGACTCTAACACTGAAGCTTTCTTT

J gene: TRBJ2-3
clone size: few
CDR3 length: 17
D gene: -
V gene: TRBV12-3/TRBV12-4
CDR3 protein: CASSPRTGRGITDTQYF
CDR3 DNA: TGTGCCAGCAGTCCACGGACAGGGAGGGGAATTACAGATACGCAGTATTTT

J gene: TRBJ2-2
clone size: many
CDR3 length: 16
D gene: -
V gene: TRBV4-3
CDR3 protein: CASSHQHDRNTGELFF
CDR3 DNA: TGCGCCAGCAGCCACCAGCACGACAGGAACACCGGGGAGCTGTTTTTT

J gene: TRBJ2-3
clone size: few
CDR3 length: 15
D gene: -
V gene: TRBV6-1
CDR3 protein: CASSDPSVSTDTQYF
CDR3 DNA: TGTGCCAGCAGTGACCCTAGCGTGAGCACAGATACGCAGTATTTT

J gene: TRBJ1-1
clone size: few
CDR3 length: 14
D gene: -
V gene: TRBV25-1
CDR3 protein: CASSAAPGRAEAFF
CDR3 DNA: TGTGCCAGCAGTGCCGCCCCGGGAAGGGCTGAAGCTTTCTTT

J gene: TRBJ2-3
clone size: many
CDR3 length: 13
D gene: TRBD2
V gene: TRBV7-2
CDR3 protein: CASSPDRRGAQYF
CDR3 DNA: TGTGCCAGCAGCCCGGATCGGCGGGGGGCGCAGTATTTT

J gene: TRBJ2-3
clone size: few
CDR3 length: 14
D gene: -
V gene: TRBV20-1
CDR3 protein: CSARVTANTDTQYF
CDR3 DNA: TGCAGTGCTAGAGTGACAGCTAACACAGATACGCAGTATTTT

J gene: TRBJ1-5
clone size: few
CDR3 length: 14
D gene: -
V gene: TRBV6-5
CDR3 protein: CATLTLNSNQPQHF
CDR3 DNA: TGTGCCACCCTGACGCTTAATAGCAATCAGCCCCAGCATTTT